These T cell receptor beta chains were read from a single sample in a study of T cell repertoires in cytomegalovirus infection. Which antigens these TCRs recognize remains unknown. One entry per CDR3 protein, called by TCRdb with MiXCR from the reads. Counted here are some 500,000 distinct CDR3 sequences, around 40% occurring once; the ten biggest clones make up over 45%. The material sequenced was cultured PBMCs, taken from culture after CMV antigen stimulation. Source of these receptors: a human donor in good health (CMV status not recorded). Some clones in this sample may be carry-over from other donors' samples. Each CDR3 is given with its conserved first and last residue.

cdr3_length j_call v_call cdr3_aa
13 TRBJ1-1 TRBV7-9 CASSVDQGPEAFF
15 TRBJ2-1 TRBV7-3 CASSQTPLSGNEQFF
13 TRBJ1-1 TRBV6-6 CASSYSPGGEAFF
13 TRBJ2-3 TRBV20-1 CSARSGGRDTQYF
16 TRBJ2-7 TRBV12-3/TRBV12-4 CASSTSLAGGSIEQYF
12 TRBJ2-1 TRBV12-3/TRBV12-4 CASSLRAGVQFF
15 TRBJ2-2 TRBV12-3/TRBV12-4 CASSFLGMNTGELFF
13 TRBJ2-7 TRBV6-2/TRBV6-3 CASILAGTYEQYF
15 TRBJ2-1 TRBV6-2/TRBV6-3 CASKRLAGTYNEQFF
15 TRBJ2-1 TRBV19 CASSTYRGRYNEQFF
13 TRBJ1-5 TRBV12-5 CASGPLATQPQHF
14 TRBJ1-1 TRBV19 CASSIPGTNTEAFF
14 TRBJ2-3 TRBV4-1 CASRRGQGTDTQYF
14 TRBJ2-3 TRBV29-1 CSVRAIRRTDTQYF
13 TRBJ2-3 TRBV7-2 CASGTRYIDTQYF
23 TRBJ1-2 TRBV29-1 CSVEDKGGGPQPSGTQGDGGYTF
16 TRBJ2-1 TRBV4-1 CASSVRDGSSYNEQFF
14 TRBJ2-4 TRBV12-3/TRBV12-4 CASSLAGVLGIQYF
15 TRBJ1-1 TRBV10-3 CAISEPGQGHTEAFF
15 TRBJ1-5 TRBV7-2 CASSLEWGGLQPQHF
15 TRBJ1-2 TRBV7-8 CASSLSQLMFYGYTF
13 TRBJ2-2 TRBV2 CASSEVLSEELFF
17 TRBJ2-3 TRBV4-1 CASSHSGRQGSTDTQYF
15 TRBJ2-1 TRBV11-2 CASSLRGMGYNEQFF
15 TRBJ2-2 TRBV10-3 CAISEPQGGAGELFF
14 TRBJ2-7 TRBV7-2 CASSRRQITGEQYF
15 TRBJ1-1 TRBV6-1 CASSSLAVLNTEAFF
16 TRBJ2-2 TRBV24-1 CATSDRTGWITGELFF
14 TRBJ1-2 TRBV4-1 CASSAPTYGEGYTF
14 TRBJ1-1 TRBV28 CASRHRVLSTEAFF
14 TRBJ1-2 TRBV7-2 CASTLGRWDYGYTF
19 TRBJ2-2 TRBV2 CASSEPPPGTSDKTGELFF
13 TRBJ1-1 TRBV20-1 CSARGTMNTEAFF
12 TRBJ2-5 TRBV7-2 CASSSSQGAQYF
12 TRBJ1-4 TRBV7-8 CASSQENEKLFF
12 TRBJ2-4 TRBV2 CASSARGPIQYF
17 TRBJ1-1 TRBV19 CASSIATGGKMNTEAFF
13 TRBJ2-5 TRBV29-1 CSVARRAQETQYF
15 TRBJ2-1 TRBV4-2 CASSQGPDSYNEQFF
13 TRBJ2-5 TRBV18 CASSPMQQETQYF
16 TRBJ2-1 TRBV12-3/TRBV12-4 CASTPPGLAGGGEQFF
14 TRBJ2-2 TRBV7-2 CASSASGTGGELFF
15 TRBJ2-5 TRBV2 CASAGQGLGVETQYF
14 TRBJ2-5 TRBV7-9 CASSLRPRGETQYF
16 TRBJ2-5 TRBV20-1 CSATPPLAGVQETQYF
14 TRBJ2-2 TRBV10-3 CAISPSENTGELFF
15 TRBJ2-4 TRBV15 CATSRDPGQGDIQYF
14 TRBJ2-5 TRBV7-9 CASSLDRNQETQYF